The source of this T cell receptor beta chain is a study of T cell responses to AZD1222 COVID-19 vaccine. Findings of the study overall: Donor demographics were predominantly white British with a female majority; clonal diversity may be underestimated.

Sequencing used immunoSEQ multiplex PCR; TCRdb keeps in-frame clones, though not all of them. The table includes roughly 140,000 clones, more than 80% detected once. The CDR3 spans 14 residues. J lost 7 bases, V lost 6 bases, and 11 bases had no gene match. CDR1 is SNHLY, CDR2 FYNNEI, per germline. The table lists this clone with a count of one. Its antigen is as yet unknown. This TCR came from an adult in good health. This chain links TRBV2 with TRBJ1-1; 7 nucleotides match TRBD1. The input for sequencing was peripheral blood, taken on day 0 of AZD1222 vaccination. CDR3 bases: TGTGCCAGCAGAGGGAGAGGGGGCGGTAATGAAGCTTTCTTT. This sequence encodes CASRGRGGGNEAFF.